These 19 T cell receptor beta chains were sequenced from one sample in a study of CD4 T cells in relation to SARS-CoV-2 and coronaviruses. Clones were sequenced by immunoSEQ multiplex PCR, and TCRdb holds only the in-frame ones, with some missing. Altogether some 21,000 clones are present, about 80% being singletons, with the ten largest covering roughly 17%. Which antigens these TCRs recognize remains unknown. CD4+ T cells from unexposed donors were obtained before the COVID-19 pandemic (2011-2018). CD4+ T cells were isolated from the cells after around eleven days of culture. Sequenced sample: CD4+ T cells from PBMCs, cultured in vitro. These receptors originate from a human donor in good health.

This chain joins TRBV30 and TRBJ2-3; 9 bases fit TRBD2. The CDR3 covers 14 residues. After removal of 4 bases from V and 3 bases from J, the junction contained 5 bases not matched to a gene. The germline V gene has CDR1 GTSNPN and CDR2 SVGIG (reference sequence). CDR3 residues: CAWNAGGSTDTQYF. The CDR3 DNA follows: TGTGCCTGGAATGCGGGAGGGTCGACAGATACGCAGTATTTT. The full variable domain, with the rest looked up from reference TRBV30 and TRBJ2-3, is SQTIHQWPATLVQPVGSPLSLECTVEGTSNPNLYWYRQAAGRGLQLLFYSVGIGQISSEVPQNLSASRPQDRQFILSSKKLLLSDSGFYLCAWNAGGSTDTQYFGPGTRLTVL.

The count of this clone is one. CDR3 loop: CASSTGQMNTEAFF. CDR3 coding DNA: TGCGCCAGCAGTACTGGACAGATGAACACTGAAGCTTTCTTT. The chain joins TRBV5-1 to TRBJ1-1, with D possibly matching TRBD1 (6 bases). With 5 bases removed from V and 0 bases from J, the gap between germline ends came to 11 bases. The CDR3 totals 14 residues. Germline CDR1 SGHRS, CDR2 YFSETQ.

The rearrangement joins TRBV5-1 to TRBJ2-2; a weak D match, TRBD2 (5 bases). This CDR3 has 15 amino acids. Trimming left V 4 bases short and J 2 bases short, with 12 bases between. Germline CDR1 SGHRS, CDR2 YFSETQ. The CDR3: CASSTSGANTGELFF. The CDR3 DNA sequence: TGCGCCAGCAGCACAAGCGGAGCCAACACCGGGGAGCTGTTTTTT.

V is TRBV2 and J is TRBJ2-7; tentative D call: TRBD1 (6 bases). Between the trimmed V and J ends, which lost 4 bases and 4 bases, there was a span of 11 bases. In germline, CDR1 is SNHLY, CDR2 FYNNEI. This CDR3 is 13 amino acids long. The CDR3 sequence: CASSGTVTYEQYF. The CDR3 DNA reads as TGTGCCAGCAGTGGGACAGTAACGTACGAGCAGTACTTC.

The V and J genes are TRBV30 and TRBJ2-6, with D possibly TRBD1 on 5 matching bases. Germline values: CDR1 GTSNPN, CDR2 SVGIG (reference sequence). The CDR3 covers 14 residues. Trimming left V 1 base short and J 2 bases short, with 6 bases between. The CDR3 region is CAWSGRAGANVLTF. In nucleotides, the CDR3 is TGTGCCTGGAGTGGCAGGGCTGGGGCCAACGTCCTGACTTTC. Complete variable domain (other parts from reference TRBV30 and TRBJ2-6): SQTIHQWPATLVQPVGSPLSLECTVEGTSNPNLYWYRQAAGRGLQLLFYSVGIGQISSEVPQNLSASRPQDRQFILSSKKLLLSDSGFYLCAWSGRAGANVLTFGAGSRLTVL.

This chain uses TRBV6-1 with TRBJ2-2, with 9 bases fitting TRBD1. Germline CDR1 and CDR2: MNHNS and SASEGT. CDR3 length: 17 residues. After removal of 4 bases from V and 3 bases from J, the junction contained 9 bases not matched to a gene. The chain's CDR3 is CASSATTGGWDTGELFF. CDR3 bases: TGTGCCAGCAGTGCGACAACAGGGGGCTGGGACACCGGGGAGCTGTTTTTT.

J is TRBJ2-3 and V is TRBV5-1; 8 bases map to TRBD1. Looked up from germline, CDR1 is SGHRS and CDR2 is YFSETQ. The CDR3 has 14 residues. The J segment lost 7 bases and the V segment lost 2 bases, leaving 6 bases of the junction unmatched. CDR3 sequence reads: CASSFQGAGNTQYF. The DNA for the CDR3 is TGCGCCAGCAGCTTCCAGGGGGCCGGCAATACGCAGTATTTT.

The rearrangement uses TRBV4-2 and TRBJ1-1, with D perhaps TRBD1 (5 bases). The ends were cut back, 5 bases at V and 3 bases at J, with 16 bases in the middle. CDR3 length: 15 residues. The germline CDR1 and CDR2 sequences are LGHNA and YNFKEQ. The chain's CDR3 is CASSGGFREDTEAFF. The CDR3 bases are TGTGCCAGCAGCGGGGGGTTCAGGGAGGACACTGAAGCTTTCTTT.

This clone appeared once. The chain links TRBV19 to TRBJ1-1; tentative D call: TRBD1 (5 bases). CDR1 is LNHDA and CDR2 is SQIVND in the germline V gene (reference sequence). The CDR3 has 14 amino acids. V was trimmed by 1 base and J by 6 bases, leaving 12 bases between them. The CDR3 coding sequence is TGTGCCAGTAGTATAGGCGAGGGGCTGGCTGAAGCTTTCTTT. As protein: CASSIGEGLAEAFF.

The genes are TRBV4-1 and TRBJ1-2, with 7 positions matching TRBD1. Losses at the gene ends were 3 bases for V and 2 bases for J; bases not matched to a gene: 6. The germline CDR1 and CDR2 sequences are MGHRA and YSYEKL. There are 15 residues in the CDR3. The CDR3 is CASSHPPTGNYGYTF. The DNA for the CDR3 is TGCGCCAGCAGCCACCCCCCGACAGGGAACTATGGCTACACCTTC.

The chain carries TRBV18 and TRBJ2-7; D unresolved. V shed 4 bases and J shed 5 bases, with 15 bases lying between them. This CDR3 contains 14 residues. From germline, CDR1 is KGHSH and CDR2 LQKENI. The CDR3 region is CASSRLEWANEQYF. CDR3 in DNA: TGTGCCAGCTCACGGCTGGAATGGGCGAACGAGCAGTACTTC.

Only a few counts were recorded for this clone. The CDR3 DNA is TGCGCCAGCAGCCTGGGTCCGCCCCTCGCGGCCGGGGAGCTGTTTTTT. Translation: CASSLGPPLAAGELFF. This sequence joins TRBV5-1 and TRBJ2-2; D is unclear. This CDR3 comprises 16 residues. The germline V gene encodes CDR1 SGHRS and CDR2 YFSETQ. Trimming took 4 bases from V and 6 from J, leaving 19 bases between them.

The chain employs TRBV6-5 and TRBJ1-1; 9 bases are a match to TRBD1. Trimming took 5 bases from V and 5 from J; bases not matched to a gene: 9. The length of the CDR3 is 15 residues. Germline CDR1 and CDR2: MNHEY and SVGAGI. The CDR3 DNA sequence: TGTGCCAGCAGTCGCCAGGGACAGGGAGGGACTGAAGCTTTCTTT. As protein: CASSRQGQGGTEAFF.

This sequence joins TRBV12-3 or TRBV12-4 and TRBJ2-7; D remains unclear. V lost 5 bases, J lost 4 bases, and 6 bases lay in between. This CDR3 contains 11 residues. The CDR3 loop reads CASSAGYEQYF. For the CDR3, the DNA is TGTGCCAGCAGTGCCGGTTACGAGCAGTACTTC.

This rearrangement joins TRBV7-2 to TRBJ2-1; 10 bases map to TRBD2. The CDR3 spans 17 residues. Unmatched junction bases numbered 7, after V lost 0 bases and J lost 5 bases. Germline CDR1 is SGHTA and CDR2 is FQGNSA. For the CDR3, the DNA is TGTGCCAGCAGCTTAGCGCTGCTAGCGGGAGTCGACAATGAGCAGTTCTTC. This translates into CASSLALLAGVDNEQFF.

The genes are TRBV5-6 and TRBJ2-3; the match to TRBD1 covers 8 bases. Looked up from germline, CDR1 is SGHDT and CDR2 is YYEEEE. Trimming at V came to 4 bases and at J to 4 bases, leaving 17 bases not matched to a gene. The CDR3 runs to 18 residues. The DNA for the CDR3 is TGTGCCAGCAGCGCCGACAGGGGCGGTAGATTAGGGGCAGATACGCAGTATTTT. This gives the protein CASSADRGGRLGADTQYF. Looking up the rest from reference TRBV5-6 and TRBJ2-3 gives the full variable domain: DAGVTQSPTHLIKTRGQQVTLRCSPKSGHDTVSWYQQALGQGPQFIFQYYEEEERQRGNFPDRFSGHQFPNYSSELNVNALLLGDSALYLCASSADRGGRLGADTQYFGPGTRLTVL.

This clone was observed a single time. The chain has TRBV19 and TRBJ1-3; maybe TRBD1 (6 bases). Between the trimmed V and J ends, which lost 7 bases and 4 bases, there was a span of 23 bases. CDR1 LNHDA and CDR2 SQIVND come from the germline V gene (reference sequence). The CDR3 runs 17 residues. The CDR3 DNA reads TGTGCCAGTACCCCACGTAAGGGGGACTCGGCGGGAAACACCATATATTTT. Residues: CASTPRKGDSAGNTIYF.

The chain uses TRBV9 and TRBJ2-2; weak D call: TRBD1 (5 bases). Trimming stripped 5 bases from V and 0 bases from J, with 11 bases between. The CDR3 has 15 amino acids. CDR1 SGDLS and CDR2 YYNGEE come from the germline V gene. The CDR3 protein is CASSQGRANTGELFF. DNA for the CDR3: TGTGCCAGCAGTCAGGGCCGAGCGAACACCGGGGAGCTGTTTTTT. Complete variable domain (other parts from reference TRBV9 and TRBJ2-2): DSGVTQTPKHLITATGQRVTLRCSPRSGDLSVYWYQQSLDQGLQFLIQYYNGEERAKGNILERFSAQQFPDLHSELNLSSLELGDSALYFCASSQGRANTGELFFGEGSRLTVL.

The chain is built from TRBV9 and TRBJ2-1; weak D call: TRBD2 (6 bases). V was trimmed by 0 bases and J by 4 bases, leaving 11 bases between them. CDR3 length equals 15 residues. Per the germline V gene, CDR1 is SGDLS and CDR2 is YYNGEE. The CDR3 nucleotides read TGTGCCAGCAGCGTAGAAGGTAGCGGTTACAATGAGCAGTTCTTC. Protein: CASSVEGSGYNEQFF. The full variable domain, rest sourced from reference TRBV9 and TRBJ2-1, is DSGVTQTPKHLITATGQRVTLRCSPRSGDLSVYWYQQSLDQGLQFLIQYYNGEERAKGNILERFSAQQFPDLHSELNLSSLELGDSALYFCASSVEGSGYNEQFFGPGTRLTVL.